The 12 T cell receptor beta chains below come from one sample, sequenced in a study of T cells after yellow fever vaccination. TCRdb redid the calling of the 5' RACE reads with MiXCR, one entry per CDR3 protein. The table has just under 600,000 distinct CDR3 sequences, about 13% seen once; the top ten hold roughly 13%. The source material was PBMCs, sampled on the day of the yellow fever booster vaccination. The source is a young man who received the YFV17D yellow fever vaccine.

The chain recombines TRBV7-9 with TRBJ2-2, with D perhaps TRBD1 (6 bases). The CDR3 totals 14 residues. Trimming shortened V by 5 bases and J by 3 bases, and 10 bases separated the two germline ends. Germline V gene sequence: CDR1 SEHNR, CDR2 FQNEAQ (reference sequence). As DNA, the CDR3 is TGTGCCAGCAGCACGAACAGGGACACCGGGGAGCTGTTTTTT. This sequence encodes CASSTNRDTGELFF.

There are a few counts of this clonotype. The chain has TRBV5-1 and TRBJ2-7, with D unresolved. The V end lost 4 bases, the J end lost 3 bases, and 29 bases lay between the germline ends. Germline lookup yields CDR1 SGHRS and CDR2 YFSETQ. The length of the CDR3 is 19 residues. The CDR3 is CASSPAGSRPLNLHYEQYF. In nucleotides, the CDR3 is TGCGCCAGCAGCCCCGCTGGCTCTCGACCGCTAAATCTTCACTACGAGCAGTACTTC.

This chain connects TRBV5-4 to TRBJ2-2, with 8 bases matching TRBD2. The CDR3 covers 15 residues. V lost 4 bases and J lost 1; bases outside the gene matches: 3. The germline gives CDR1 SGHNT, CDR2 YYREEE (reference sequence). CDR3 DNA: TGTGCCAGCAGCCGTAGCGGGATGAACACCGGGGAGCTGTTTTTT. Amino acid sequence: CASSRSGMNTGELFF.

The sample holds a few counts of this clonotype. The chain carries TRBV14 and TRBJ1-6; 7 nucleotides align to TRBD1. V was pared by 4 bases and J by 1 base, with 4 bases of the junction left unmatched. CDR3 length: 16 amino acids. Germline CDR1 reads SGHDN; CDR2 reads FVKESK. The CDR3 nucleotides are TGTGCCAGCAGCCCACAGGGGACGTCCTATAATTCACCCCTCCACTTT. It translates to CASSPQGTSYNSPLHF.

The chain joins TRBV10-1 to TRBJ2-3; D possibly corresponds to TRBD2 (6 bases). The V end was cut by 3 bases, the J end by 0 bases, with 10 bases between. Germline CDR1 and CDR2: WNHNN and SYGVQD (reference sequence). This CDR3 has 15 amino acids. CDR3 sequence: CASSDLSGSTDTQYF. In DNA, the CDR3 is TGCGCCAGCAGTGACCTAAGCGGGAGCACAGATACGCAGTATTTT.

This clonotype has a handful of counts. J is TRBJ2-1 and V is TRBV5-4; possibly TRBD1 or TRBD2 for D (7 bases each). V lost 4 bases and J 3 bases, leaving 14 bases between the germline ends. CDR1 is SGHNT, CDR2 YYREEE, per germline (reference sequence). The CDR3 runs 15 residues. DNA of the CDR3: TGTGCCAGCAGCACGACAGGGAGGGGCTACAATGAGCAGTTCTTC. Its protein product is CASSTTGRGYNEQFF.

In this sample, this clonotype turned up a few times. This rearrangement joins TRBV19 to TRBJ2-3; no reliable D call. The germline V and J ends were trimmed by 2 bases and 6 bases, with 9 bases remaining between them. The V gene's germline CDR1 is LNHDA and CDR2 SQIVND (reference sequence). The length of the CDR3 is 13 residues. The DNA for the CDR3 is TGTGCCAGTAGTATAATGGGCAGCGATACGCAGTATTTT. This codes for CASSIMGSDTQYF.

This clonotype has more than one count but fewer than ten. CDR3: CASSNGRSLAKNIQYF. CDR3 in DNA: TGTGCCAGCAGCAATGGACGGTCTCTAGCCAAAAACATTCAGTACTTC. J is TRBJ2-4 and V is TRBV12-3 or TRBV12-4, with D uncertain. V was trimmed by 6 bases and J by 0 bases, leaving 15 bases between them. The CDR3 spans 16 residues.

The CDR3 DNA is TGTGCCAGTAGTGGCCCCCAGGGAGATACGCAGTATTTT. Translated, it gives CASSGPQGDTQYF. The chain joins TRBV19 to TRBJ2-3; D perhaps matches TRBD1 (5 bases). The CDR3 covers 13 residues. V lost 5 bases and J 5 bases, leaving 11 bases between the germline ends. Germline CDR1 LNHDA, CDR2 SQIVND (reference sequence).

The sample holds a few counts of this clonotype. The rearrangement uses TRBV7-9 and TRBJ1-1, with D tentatively TRBD1 (5 bases). The CDR3 length is 12 residues. CDR1 is SEHNR and CDR2 is FQNEAQ in the germline V gene (reference sequence). V was shortened by 7 bases and J by 4 bases, with 10 bases between the two germline ends. The CDR3 spells CASTPGGTEAFF. The CDR3 region has the DNA TGTGCCAGCACCCCCGGGGGCACTGAAGCTTTCTTT.

The rearrangement uses TRBV20-1 and TRBJ2-1; 11 positions match TRBD1. This CDR3 has 17 residues. CDR1 and CDR2 from the germline V gene are DFQATT and SNEGSKA (reference sequence). J lost 12 bases, V lost 5 bases, and 21 bases had no gene match. The CDR3 sequence is CSAGGQGAIASPTLQFF. The CDR3 nucleotides are TGCAGTGCTGGTGGACAGGGGGCCATCGCCTCCCCTACCTTGCAGTTCTTC.

V gene TRBV2 combines with J gene TRBJ2-5, with D maybe TRBD2 (5 bases). The CDR3 contains 14 residues. Between the trimmed V and J ends, which lost 7 bases and 0 bases, there was a span of 12 bases. CDR1 SNHLY and CDR2 FYNNEI come from the germline V gene. CDR3 sequence reads: CASTGGLNQETQYF. In nucleotides, the CDR3 is TGTGCCAGCACTGGCGGGCTAAACCAAGAGACCCAGTACTTC.